This record looks at one TCR beta chain sequence and its context. The sample belongs to a study of control samples from healthy donors and cancer patients. The CDR3 runs 14 residues. V lost 2 bases to trimming and J lost 10 bases, with 12 bases between them. Germline V CDR1 and CDR2: PRHDT, FYEKMQ (reference sequence). The repertoire was sequenced with immunoSEQ multiplex PCR; TCRdb's copy has only in-frame clones and lacks some. The profile shows 150,000 to 200,000 clones, 91% of them singletons. Sequencing input: blood. The chain recombines TRBV13 with TRBJ1-6, with D possibly matching TRBD1 (5 bases). The sequence was collected from a middle-aged woman in good health. CDR3 sequence reads: CASSLLAGNSPLHF. The CDR3 DNA follows: TGTGCCAGCAGCTTACTGGCAGGGAACTCACCCCTCCACTTT.